This T cell receptor beta chain was profiled in a study of shared clonotypes between healthy human individuals. Study-level findings and limits: Clonotypes not shared had lower generation probabilities than those common to all four donors.

Concerning this clone itself: Its antigen remains unknown.

Naive CD8 cells were CD45RO-negative, positively selected for CCR7, excluding terminally differentiated effector memory CD45RA+ cells. The CDR3 contains 14 residues. Deletions cut 5 bases from V and 5 bases from J, with 16 bases between. Per the germline V gene, CDR1 is SEHNR and CDR2 is FQNEAQ (reference sequence). Execution of the assay was at deep level. For sorted subsets, about 0.2 ug DNA per replicate equaled roughly 29,000 T cell genomes. Only in-frame clones appear in the TCRdb table, and some are missing; sequencing was by immunoSEQ multiplex PCR. The sample gives 2 million to 2.5 million clones, 85% to 95% of which show up once; 1.5% to 2% is in the top ten.

The chain employs TRBV7-9 and TRBJ2-7; D assignment may be TRBD1 or TRBD2 (5 bases each). The sequence was collected from a man in his late teens or twenties in good health. Some clones in this sample may be carry-over from other donors' samples. The sequenced sample consisted of naive CD8+ T cells from PBMCs. This chain's CDR3 is CASSPGASPHEQYF. For the CDR3, the DNA is TGTGCCAGCAGCCCCGGGGCCAGTCCTCACGAGCAGTACTTC.